These 3 T cell receptor beta chains share one sample of origin, sequenced in a study of CD4 T cells in relation to SARS-CoV-2 and coronaviruses listed by TCRdb under 2021. The library was produced with the immunoSEQ multiplex PCR assay. What TCRdb holds here is the immuneACCESS table cut down to in-frame rearrangements. Part of the clones is not present; checked against another copy, under half of the missing clones reflect an unresolved V gene, and the others are unexplained. This sample is represented by 20,000 to 25,000 clones; less than 85% of them were singletons. The ten largest clones add up to roughly 17% of the sample. No cognate antigen is known for these TCRs. CD4+ T cells from unexposed donors were collected before the COVID-19 pandemic (2011-2018). After around 11 days of culture, CD4+ T cells were isolated with the EasySep CD4+ T cell isolation kit. The sequenced material came from CD4+ T cells from PBMCs, cultured in vitro. These receptors were taken from a human donor in good health.

The sample holds a few counts of this clone. The J gene is TRBJ1-6, the V gene TRBV15; maybe TRBD1 (6 bases). Trimming cost V 5 bases and J 0 bases, with 14 bases left between them. Germline V gives CDR1 LNHNV, CDR2 YYDKDF (reference sequence). This CDR3 region has 17 residues. The CDR3 DNA reads TGTGCCACCAGCGGCCCAGGGGCCAGCTCCTATAATTCACCCCTCCACTTT. Amino acids: CATSGPGASSYNSPLHF. The full variable domain, rest sourced from reference TRBV15 and TRBJ1-6, is DAMVIQNPRYQVTQFGKPVTLSCSQTLNHNVMYWYQQKSSQAPKLLFHYYDKDFNNEADTPDNFQSRRPNTSFCFLDIRSPGLGDTAMYLCATSGPGASSYNSPLHFGNGTRLTVT.

V and J are TRBV7-3 and TRBJ2-3; D is ambiguous. The CDR3 covers 13 residues. Germline V gene data show CDR1 as SGHTA and CDR2 as FQGTGA. V lost 1 base and J lost 6, with 8 bases in between. The CDR3 DNA sequence: TGTGCCAGCAGCTTAAATGCGCGGGATACGCAGTATTTT. This encodes CASSLNARDTQYF.

The table lists this clone with a few counts. J is TRBJ1-2 and V is TRBV7-9, with D unclear. Trimming left V 5 bases short and J 6 bases short, with 10 bases between. The germline V gene encodes CDR1 SEHNR and CDR2 FQNEAQ (reference sequence). The CDR3 is 12 amino acids. The CDR3, as DNA: TGTGCCAGCAGCGTAGATACGGATGGCTACACCTTC. Protein sequence: CASSVDTDGYTF. Looking up the rest from reference TRBV7-9 and TRBJ1-2 gives the full variable domain: DTGVSQNPRHKITKRGQNVTFRCDPISEHNRLYWYRQTLGQGPEFLTYFQNEAQLEKSRLLSDRFSAERPKGSFSTLEIQRTEQGDSAMYLCASSVDTDGYTFGSGTRLTVV.